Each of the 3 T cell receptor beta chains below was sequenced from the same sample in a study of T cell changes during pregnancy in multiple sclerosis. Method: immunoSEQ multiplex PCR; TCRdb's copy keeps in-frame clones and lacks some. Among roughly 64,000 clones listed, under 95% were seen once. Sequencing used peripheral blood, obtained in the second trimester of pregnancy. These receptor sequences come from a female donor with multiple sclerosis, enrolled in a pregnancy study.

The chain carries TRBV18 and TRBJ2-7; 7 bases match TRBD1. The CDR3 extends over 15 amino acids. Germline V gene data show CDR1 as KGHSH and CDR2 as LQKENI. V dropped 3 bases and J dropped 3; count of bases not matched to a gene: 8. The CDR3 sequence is CASSPDYNRGYEQYF. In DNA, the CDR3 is TGTGCCAGCTCACCCGATTACAACAGGGGCTACGAGCAGTACTTC.

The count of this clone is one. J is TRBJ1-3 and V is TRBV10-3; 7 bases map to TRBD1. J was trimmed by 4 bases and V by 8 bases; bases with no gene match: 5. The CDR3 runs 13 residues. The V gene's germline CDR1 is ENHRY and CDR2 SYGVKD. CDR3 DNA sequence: TGTGCCATCGGGGGACAGCTCGGAAACACCATATATTTT. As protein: CAIGGQLGNTIYF.

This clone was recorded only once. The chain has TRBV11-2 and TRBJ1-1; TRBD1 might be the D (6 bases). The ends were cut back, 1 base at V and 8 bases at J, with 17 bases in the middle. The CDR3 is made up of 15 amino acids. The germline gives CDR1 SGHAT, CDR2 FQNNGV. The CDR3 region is CASSLAADQGLEAFF. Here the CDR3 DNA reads TGTGCCAGCAGCTTAGCCGCGGACCAGGGGTTGGAAGCTTTCTTT. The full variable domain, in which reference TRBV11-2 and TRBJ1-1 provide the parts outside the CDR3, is EAGVAQSPRYKIIEKRQSVAFWCNPISGHATLYWYQQILGQGPKLLIQFQNNGVVDDSQLPKDRFSAERLKGVDSTLKIQPAKLEDSAVYLCASSLAADQGLEAFFGQGTRLTVV.